The 4 T cell receptor beta chains given below trace back to one sample, sequenced in a study of metastatic and nonmetastatic thyroid tumors. TCRdb re-analyzed the PCR reads using MiXCR. This sample has 20,000 to 25,000 clones, with roughly 20% found just once. Thyroid surgery was preceded by no treatment in any patient. The sequenced sample was blood. These receptors all stem from a female donor with papillary thyroid cancer or a benign thyroid nodule (not recorded which). Some clones in this sample may be carry-over from other donors' samples.

A few counts support this clone. This could be a read error, since a much larger clone is one nucleotide away. The same CDR3 also results from other DNA sequences found in this sample. The J gene is TRBJ2-7, the V gene TRBV20-1; a weak D match, TRBD2 (5 bases). CDR3 length: 13 residues. Per the germline V gene, CDR1 is DFQATT and CDR2 is SNEGSKA (reference sequence). CDR3 nucleotides: TGCAGTGCTAACACGGGCGGGTCCTCCGAGCAGTACTTC. Residues: CSANTGGSSEQYF.

The chain uses TRBV5-1 and TRBJ1-2; 9 bases match TRBD1. The CDR3 consists of 13 residues. The junction had 5 bases not matched to a gene; V was cut back by 3 bases and J by 8 bases. Germline V gene data show CDR1 as SGHRS and CDR2 as YFSETQ. CDR3 protein: CASSSGQGRGYTF. For the CDR3, the DNA is TGCGCCAGCAGCTCGGGACAGGGAAGAGGCTACACCTTC.

A note on this clone: Germline is not matched at one junction end, which may reflect a read error. The chain couples TRBV11-2 to TRBJ2-7, with TRBD2 identical over 8 bases. The germline gives CDR1 SGHAT, CDR2 FQNNGV. The CDR3 covers 16 residues. This chain's CDR3 is CASSLIPLAESAEHYF. CDR3 bases: TGTGCCAGCAGCTTAATCCCACTAGCGGAGAGTGCGGAGCATTACTTC.

The V gene is TRBV19, the J gene TRBJ1-6; D is undetermined. V was pared by 7 bases and J by 0 bases, with 10 bases between. Germline V gene data show CDR1 as LNHDA and CDR2 as SQIVND (reference sequence). The CDR3 runs 15 residues. CDR3 sequence: CASTARHSYNSPLHF. The DNA for the CDR3 is TGTGCCAGTACGGCCAGGCACTCCTATAATTCACCCCTCCACTTT.